This T cell receptor (beta chain) originates from a study of cytomegalovirus exposure and HLA in healthy donors. General study results and limits: Specific recognition of CMV antigens was confirmed in vitro for three chains (all CMV-associated). Association of a missense DCLRE1C variant with TCR beta V- and J-gene trimming was reported in a later analysis. Near-uniform donor sequencing depth was presumed by presence/absence analyses. Cytomegalovirus-associated status was assigned to about 160 TCR beta chains.

V lost 6 bases to trimming and J lost 2 bases; unmatched junction nucleotides: 8. Germline lookup yields CDR1 LNHDA and CDR2 SQIVND (reference sequence). The CDR3 spans 16 residues. Remarks on this clone: The target antigen is unknown.

The PCR was carried out with 60 Vbeta primers and 13 Jbeta primers. The data were produced by immunoSEQ multiplex PCR, yet TCRdb's version contains in-frame clones alone and is incomplete. The data hold approximately 200,000 clones, with 65% to 80% observed a single time. Sequenced input: PBMCs. The chain combines TRBV19 with TRBJ1-5; 9 positions agree with TRBD1. The source of this sequence is a girl aged 2-10 years in good health and CMV-seronegative. The CDR3 DNA is TGTGCCAGTAGCCTAATCCGGGACAGGGGCAATCAGCCCCAGCATTTT. Its protein product is CASSLIRDRGNQPQHF. Full variable domain (outside the CDR3, taken from reference TRBV19 and TRBJ1-5): DGGITQSPKYLFRKEGQNVTLSCEQNLNHDAMYWYRQDPGQGLRLIYYSQIVNDFQKGDIAEGYSVSREKKESFPLTVTSAQKNPTAFYLCASSLIRDRGNQPQHFGDGTRLSIL.